Presented here are 24 T cell receptor beta chains from one specimen sequenced in a study of blood T cell repertoires in COVID-19. The method was immunoSEQ multiplex PCR; TCRdb's version includes in-frame clones alone and lacks a portion of them. Here the sample spans tens of thousands of clones, more than 65% being singletons. The source material was peripheral blood. The source is a man aged 65 to 85 with COVID-19, enrolled during active disease.

This clone was seen just once. The V and J genes are TRBV5-1 and TRBJ1-3; D gene unclear. CDR1 SGHRS and CDR2 YFSETQ come from the germline V gene. CDR3 length: 14 amino acids. Trimming pared 5 bases from V and 9 bases from J, leaving 18 bases between. The CDR3 reads CASRKTIETPTIYF. The DNA of the CDR3 is TGCGCCAGCAGAAAGACAATAGAAACACCCACCATATATTTT.

The rearrangement links TRBV19 to TRBJ1-5, with D maybe TRBD1 (5 bases). V was pared by 7 bases and J by 3 bases, with 13 bases between. CDR1 is LNHDA and CDR2 is SQIVND in the germline V gene (reference sequence). The CDR3 is 14 residues long. The chain's CDR3 is CASKREGNNQPQHF. CDR3 in DNA: TGTGCCAGTAAGAGGGAGGGGAACAATCAGCCCCAGCATTTT.

The sample holds one count of this clone. CDR3 sequence (DNA): TGTGCCAGCAGCCACCACACTAGCGTGGGCACCGGGGAGCTGTTTTTT. Translation gives CASSHHTSVGTGELFF. The V and J genes are TRBV4-2 and TRBJ2-2, with TRBD2 matching over 7 bases. V lost 3 bases and J lost 4; bases outside the gene matches: 8. The CDR3 extends over 16 amino acids. The germline CDR1 and CDR2 sequences are LGHNA and YNFKEQ.

V usage is TRBV19 and J usage is TRBJ2-3, with TRBD2 as a possible D gene (5 bases). This CDR3 spans 15 amino acids. The germline V gene has CDR1 LNHDA and CDR2 SQIVND (reference sequence). V was pared by 2 bases and J by 1 base, with 10 bases between. The CDR3 reads CASSIPGDGTDTQYF. The CDR3 DNA follows: TGTGCCAGTAGTATACCCGGGGATGGCACAGATACGCAGTATTTT.

This clone was counted between two and nine times. The J gene is TRBJ2-7, the V gene TRBV28; D unclear. CDR1 and CDR2 from the germline V gene are MDHEN and SYDVKM. The germline V and J ends were trimmed by 5 bases and 7 bases, with 18 bases remaining between them. The CDR3 has 14 amino acids. The DNA for the CDR3 is TGTGCCAGCAGTCCGTCTGGGCACCAAGGAGAGCAGTACTTC. Translating it yields CASSPSGHQGEQYF.

V and J are TRBV24-1 and TRBJ2-5; D might be TRBD2 (7 bases). The germline CDR1 and CDR2 sequences are KGHDR and SFDVKD. The CDR3 spans 13 residues. Trimming shortened V by 10 bases and J by 5 bases, and 16 bases separated the two germline ends. The CDR3 sequence: CATSPGGVETQYF. The CDR3 DNA is TGTGCCACTTCCCCGGGGGGCGTCGAGACCCAGTACTTC.

This clone has only a few counts. This rearrangement joins TRBV4-1 to TRBJ1-2; D is perhaps TRBD1 (5 bases). The V end lost 3 bases, the J end lost 4 bases, and 15 bases lay between the germline ends. Germline-derived CDR1 and CDR2 are MGHRA and YSYEKL. The CDR3 is 15 residues long. CDR3 region: CASSQGTSDLYGYTF. CDR3 DNA sequence: TGCGCCAGCAGCCAGGGGACTTCGGACCTCTATGGCTACACCTTC.

The V and J genes are TRBV30 and TRBJ1-1; maybe TRBD1 (6 bases). This CDR3 contains 14 residues. Between the trimmed V and J ends, which lost 6 bases and 6 bases, there was a span of 20 bases. Germline V gene lookup returns CDR1 GTSNPN and CDR2 SVGIG (reference sequence). The CDR3 nucleotides read TGTGCCTGCCGTCAACAGGGCGGAGGCGCTGAAGCTTTCTTT. Translating gives CACRQQGGGAEAFF.

The chain employs TRBV7-2 and TRBJ1-4; D is perhaps TRBD1 (5 bases). V was clipped by 1 base and J by 10 bases, with 13 bases between them. The CDR3 spans 14 residues. Germline V CDR1 and CDR2: SGHTA, FQGNSA. The CDR3 region has the DNA TGTGCCAGCAGCTTAGTTGTGACCGGGGGAAAACTGTTTTTT. Amino acids: CASSLVVTGGKLFF.

This sequence joins TRBV5-6 and TRBJ2-5; 7 nucleotides agree with TRBD2. This CDR3 has 16 amino acids. V shed 3 bases and J 1 base; nucleotides not matched to a gene: 9. Looked up from germline, CDR1 is SGHDT and CDR2 is YYEEEE. As DNA, the CDR3 is TGTGCCAGCAGCTCATCCTTTAGCGGGTTCCAAGAGACCCAGTACTTC. This codes for CASSSSFSGFQETQYF. Full variable domain (remainder filled in from reference TRBV5-6 and TRBJ2-5): DAGVTQSPTHLIKTRGQQVTLRCSPKSGHDTVSWYQQALGQGPQFIFQYYEEEERQRGNFPDRFSGHQFPNYSSELNVNALLLGDSALYLCASSSSFSGFQETQYFGPGTRLLVL.

The chain links TRBV30 to TRBJ1-1, with a possible D match to TRBD1 (5 bases). V shed 7 bases and J shed 1 base, with 19 bases lying between them. Looked up from germline, CDR1 is GTSNPN and CDR2 is SVGIG (reference sequence). The CDR3 has 15 amino acids. CDR3 loop: CAFSFTRQRNTEAFF. The CDR3 nucleotides read TGTGCCTTCTCGTTTACCAGACAGCGGAACACTGAAGCTTTCTTT.

The chain links TRBV11-3 to TRBJ2-7; TRBD2 might be the D (6 bases). CDR3 length: 15 amino acids. Trimming removed 1 base at V and 4 bases at J, with 14 bases between. Germline V CDR1 and CDR2: SGHNT, YENEEA. The CDR3 DNA reads TGTGCCAGCAGCTTAGTTCCGGGGGAGAAATACGAGCAGTACTTC. Its translation is CASSLVPGEKYEQYF.

V and J are TRBV7-9 and TRBJ2-7, with D possibly being TRBD1 (5 bases). Trimming left V 1 base short and J 5 bases short, with 15 bases between. The CDR3 has 15 residues. Per germline, CDR1 SEHNR and CDR2 FQNEAQ (reference sequence). This CDR3 is CASSLGSLTANEQYF. The CDR3 region has the DNA TGTGCCAGCAGCTTAGGAAGTCTGACAGCCAACGAGCAGTACTTC. Full variable domain (outside the CDR3, taken from reference TRBV7-9 and TRBJ2-7): DTGVSQNPRHKITKRGQNVTFRCDPISEHNRLYWYRQTLGQGPEFLTYFQNEAQLEKSRLLSDRFSAERPKGSFSTLEIQRTEQGDSAMYLCASSLGSLTANEQYFGPGTRLTVT.

This chain links TRBV7-9 with TRBJ1-1; maybe TRBD1 (5 bases). Germline CDR1 reads SEHNR; CDR2 reads FQNEAQ (reference sequence). The CDR3 loop spans 14 amino acids. The V end was cut by 2 bases, the J end by 4 bases, with 11 bases between. The CDR3 here is CASSLLMGGTEAFF. CDR3 nucleotides: TGTGCCAGCAGCTTATTAATGGGGGGCACTGAAGCTTTCTTT.

This chain links TRBV11-2 with TRBJ2-2; 9 bases align to TRBD1. CDR3 length equals 16 residues. Germline values: CDR1 SGHAT, CDR2 FQNNGV. Trimming at V came to 7 bases and at J to 7 bases, leaving 13 bases not matched to a gene. The CDR3 loop reads CASTLNGQGRNGELFF. The CDR3 nucleotides are TGTGCCAGCACCCTAAATGGACAGGGGAGGAACGGGGAGCTGTTTTTT.

This clone appeared a single time. This chain links TRBV18 with TRBJ2-1; 8 bases agree with TRBD2. J gave up 9 bases and V 6 bases, and 10 bases lay outside the gene matches. Germline V gene lookup returns CDR1 KGHSH and CDR2 LQKENI. This CDR3 is 14 amino acids long. DNA for the CDR3: TGTGCCAGCTCTAACCCGACTAGCGCGGGTGAGCAGTTCTTC. It encodes CASSNPTSAGEQFF.

This clone was observed a single time. This chain links TRBV27 with TRBJ1-1; the match to TRBD1 covers 9 bases. Germline values: CDR1 MNHEY, CDR2 SMNVEV (reference sequence). The CDR3 is 16 residues long. The ends lost 4 bases at V and 3 bases at J; junction bases unmatched: 9. The CDR3 nucleotides are TGTGCCAGCAGTTCTCGGATGACAGGGGGGCACACTGAAGCTTTCTTT. It yields the protein CASSSRMTGGHTEAFF.

CDR3 sequence: CASGRPGTSYEQYF. Written as DNA, the CDR3 is TGTGCCAGCGGCCGTCCCGGGACATCCTACGAGCAGTACTTC. This chain joins TRBV28 and TRBJ2-7, with D perhaps matching TRBD1 (6 bases). Trimming shortened V by 8 bases and J by 1 base, and 15 bases separated the two germline ends. The CDR3 is made up of 14 amino acids. Germline CDR1 and CDR2: MDHEN and SYDVKM.

This chain connects TRBV7-9 to TRBJ1-4; 11 bases agree with TRBD1. CDR1 and CDR2 (germline): SEHNR, FQNEAQ (reference sequence). The CDR3 is 15 amino acids. The V segment lost 3 bases and the J segment 8 bases; nucleotides outside the gene matches: 5. The CDR3 DNA follows: TGTGCCAGCAGCTTCGGGACAGGGGGAAGGGAAAAACTGTTTTTT. It translates to CASSFGTGGREKLFF.

The chain carries TRBV27 and TRBJ1-1, with 9 bases matching TRBD1. J gave up 8 bases and V 3 bases, and 10 bases lay outside the gene matches. The CDR3 length is 15 residues. Germline assignment: CDR1 MNHEY and CDR2 SMNVEV (reference sequence). CDR3 nucleotides: TGTGCCAGCAGTTTGGACCCGATCGGGACAGGGGAAGCTTTCTTT. Translated, it gives CASSLDPIGTGEAFF.

This chain uses TRBV19 with TRBJ1-2, with 8 positions matching TRBD1. This CDR3 contains 12 residues. The germline gives CDR1 LNHDA, CDR2 SQIVND (reference sequence). The V and J ends lost 7 bases and 7 bases, in that order; junction bases with no gene match: 5. Here the CDR3 reads CASNQGAGGYTF. The CDR3, as DNA: TGTGCCAGTAACCAGGGGGCTGGTGGCTACACCTTC.

In DNA, the CDR3 is TGTGCCAGTAGTGTGCAGGGGGCGAGCACTGAAGCTTTCTTT. Its translation: CASSVQGASTEAFF. The V call is TRBV19, the J call TRBJ1-1, with 8 nucleotides matching TRBD1. V was clipped by 5 bases and J by 4 bases; unmatched bases: 6. This CDR3 is 14 amino acids long. CDR1 and CDR2 from the germline V gene are LNHDA and SQIVND (reference sequence).

This clone was observed a single time. The rearrangement links TRBV5-1 to TRBJ1-4, with 8 bases fitting TRBD1. The length of the CDR3 is 13 residues. Trimming removed 4 bases from V and 4 bases from J; junction bases left unmatched: 0. Germline values: CDR1 SGHRS, CDR2 YFSETQ. The CDR3 DNA follows: TGCGCCAGCAGCGGGACAGGTAATGAAAAACTGTTTTTT. Protein sequence: CASSGTGNEKLFF.

This chain uses TRBV3-1 (or the pseudogene TRBV3-2) with TRBJ2-1; TRBD1 might be the D (6 bases). The CDR3 spans 14 residues. From germline, CDR1 is LGHDT and CDR2 YNNKEL (reference sequence). V dropped 9 bases and J dropped 0 bases, with 12 bases sitting between them. CDR3 in DNA: TGTGCCAGTATGGGGGCGAGCTCCTACAATGAGCAGTTCTTC. Residues: CASMGASSYNEQFF.